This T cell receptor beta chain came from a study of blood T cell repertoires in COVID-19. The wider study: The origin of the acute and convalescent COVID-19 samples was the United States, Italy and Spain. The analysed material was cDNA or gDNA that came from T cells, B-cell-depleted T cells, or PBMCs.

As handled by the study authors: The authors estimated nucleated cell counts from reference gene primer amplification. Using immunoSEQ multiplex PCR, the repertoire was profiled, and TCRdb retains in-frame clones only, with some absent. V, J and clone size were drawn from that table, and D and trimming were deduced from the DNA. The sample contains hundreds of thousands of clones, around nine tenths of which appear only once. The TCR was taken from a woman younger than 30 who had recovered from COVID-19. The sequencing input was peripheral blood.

The CDR3 DNA is TGCAGCGTTGAAGTGGGTCCGGGGACTGAAGCTTTCTTT. Its translation is CSVEVGPGTEAFF. The V call is TRBV29-1, the J call TRBJ1-1; D gene ambiguous. CDR3 length: 13 residues. Germline V lookup: CDR1 SQVTM, CDR2 ANQGSEA. Trimming removed 1 base at V and 5 bases at J, with 11 bases between.